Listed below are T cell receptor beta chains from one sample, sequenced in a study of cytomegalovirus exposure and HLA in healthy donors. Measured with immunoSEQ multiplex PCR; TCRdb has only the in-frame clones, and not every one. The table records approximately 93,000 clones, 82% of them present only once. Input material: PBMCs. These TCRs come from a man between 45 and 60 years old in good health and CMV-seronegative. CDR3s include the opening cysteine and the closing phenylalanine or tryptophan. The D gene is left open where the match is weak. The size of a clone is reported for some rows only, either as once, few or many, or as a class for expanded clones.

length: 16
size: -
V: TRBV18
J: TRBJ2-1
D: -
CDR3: CASSAGRRRMGGEQFF
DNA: TGTGCCAGCTCAGCCGGGCGTCGGAGAATGGGAGGTGAGCAGTTCTTC

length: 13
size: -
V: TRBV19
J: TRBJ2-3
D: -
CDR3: CASSSLSTDTQYF
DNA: TGTGCCAGTAGCTCCCTCAGCACAGATACGCAGTATTTT

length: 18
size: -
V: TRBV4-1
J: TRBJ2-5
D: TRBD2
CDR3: CASSQDGGGTSGRETQYF
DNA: TGCGCCAGCAGCCAAGACGGAGGAGGGACTAGCGGGAGAGAGACCCAGTACTTC

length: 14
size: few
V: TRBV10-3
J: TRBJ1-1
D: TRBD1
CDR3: CAIMRGQDHTEAFF
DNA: TGTGCCATCATGAGGGGACAGGACCACACTGAAGCTTTCTTT

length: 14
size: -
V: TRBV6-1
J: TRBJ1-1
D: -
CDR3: CASSYREVGTEAFF
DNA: TGTGCCAGCAGTTATCGGGAGGTGGGTACTGAAGCTTTCTTT

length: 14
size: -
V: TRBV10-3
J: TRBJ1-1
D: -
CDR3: CAISEGHMDTEAFF
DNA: TGTGCCATCAGTGAGGGCCACATGGACACTGAAGCTTTCTTT

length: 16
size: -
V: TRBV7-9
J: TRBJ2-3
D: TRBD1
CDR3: CASSLALQGAGDTQYF
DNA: TGTGCCAGCAGCTTAGCCCTACAGGGGGCGGGTGATACGCAGTATTTT

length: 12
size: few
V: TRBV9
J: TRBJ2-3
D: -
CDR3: CASSVPSDTQYF
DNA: TGTGCCAGCAGCGTCCCCTCAGATACGCAGTATTTT

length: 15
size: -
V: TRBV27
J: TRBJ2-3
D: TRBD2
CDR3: CASSLAGGSSDTQYF
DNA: TGTGCCAGCAGTTTAGCGGGAGGATCATCAGATACGCAGTATTTT

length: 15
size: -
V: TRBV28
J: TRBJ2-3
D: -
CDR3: CASSLDTVDRNTQYF
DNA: TGTGCCAGCAGCCTGGACACGGTGGATAGGAATACGCAGTATTTT

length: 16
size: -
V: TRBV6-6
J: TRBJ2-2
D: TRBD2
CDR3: CASSYSGGVFTGELFF
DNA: TGTGCCAGCAGTTACTCCGGGGGGGTGTTCACCGGGGAGCTGTTTTTT

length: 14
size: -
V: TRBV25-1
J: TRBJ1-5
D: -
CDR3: CASSPWGGNQPQHF
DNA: TGTGCCAGCAGCCCGTGGGGAGGCAATCAGCCCCAGCATTTT

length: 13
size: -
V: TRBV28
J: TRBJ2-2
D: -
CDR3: CASRFQAIGELFF
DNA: TGTGCCAGCAGGTTCCAAGCGATCGGGGAGCTGTTTTTT

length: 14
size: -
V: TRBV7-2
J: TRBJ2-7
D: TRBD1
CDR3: CASSPGTGGGGQYF
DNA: TGTGCCAGCAGCCCAGGGACAGGGGGCGGTGGGCAGTACTTC

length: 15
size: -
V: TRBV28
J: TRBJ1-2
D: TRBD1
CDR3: CASSQGARANYGYTF
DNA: TGTGCCAGCAGTCAGGGGGCGCGGGCTAACTATGGCTACACCTTC

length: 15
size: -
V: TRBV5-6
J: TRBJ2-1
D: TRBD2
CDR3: CASSRAGVSYNEQFF
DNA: TGTGCCAGCAGTAGGGCGGGGGTCTCCTACAATGAGCAGTTCTTC

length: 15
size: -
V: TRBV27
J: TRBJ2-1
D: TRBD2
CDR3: CASSLWSSGYNEQFF
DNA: TGTGCCAGCAGTCTCTGGTCTAGCGGATACAATGAGCAGTTCTTC

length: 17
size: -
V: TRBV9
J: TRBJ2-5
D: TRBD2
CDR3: CASSTGTSGTLRETQYF
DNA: TGTGCCAGCAGCACTGGGACTAGCGGGACGCTGAGGGAGACCCAGTACTTC

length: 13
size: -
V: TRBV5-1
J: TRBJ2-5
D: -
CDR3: CASSLTGSETQYF
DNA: TGCGCCAGCAGCTTGACAGGTTCGGAGACCCAGTACTTC

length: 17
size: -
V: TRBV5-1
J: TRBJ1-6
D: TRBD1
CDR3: CASSPGTGGAQYSPLHF
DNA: TGCGCCAGCAGTCCAGGGACAGGGGGCGCACAGTATTCACCCCTCCACTTT

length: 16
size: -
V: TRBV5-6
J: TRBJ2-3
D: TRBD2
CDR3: CASSRNIRGGADTQYF
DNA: TGTGCCAGCAGCCGAAATATCCGGGGGGGCGCAGATACGCAGTATTTT

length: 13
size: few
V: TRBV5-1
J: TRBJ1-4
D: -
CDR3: CASSFQGNEKLFF
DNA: TGCGCCAGCAGCTTCCAGGGGAATGAAAAACTGTTTTTT

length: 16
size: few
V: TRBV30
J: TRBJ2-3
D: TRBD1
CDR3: CAWSGGSAGGTDTQYF
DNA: TGTGCCTGGAGTGGGGGTTCGGCAGGGGGAACAGATACGCAGTATTTT

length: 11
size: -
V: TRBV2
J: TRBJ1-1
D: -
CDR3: CASLREAEAFF
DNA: TGTGCCAGTCTCAGGGAGGCTGAAGCTTTCTTT

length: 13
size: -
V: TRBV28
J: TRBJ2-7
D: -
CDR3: CASSSRSIRWEYF
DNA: TGTGCCAGCAGCTCTAGATCGATTAGGTGGGAGTACTTC

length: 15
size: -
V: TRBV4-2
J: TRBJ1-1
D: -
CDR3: CASSQERGGDTEAFF
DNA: TGTGCCAGCAGCCAAGAAAGGGGGGGCGACACTGAAGCTTTCTTT

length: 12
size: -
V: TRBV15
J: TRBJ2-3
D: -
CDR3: CATSPAMDTQYF
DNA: TGTGCCACCAGCCCCGCGATGGATACGCAGTATTTT

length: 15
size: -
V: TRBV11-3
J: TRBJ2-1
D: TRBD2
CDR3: CASSLASGINNEQFF
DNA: TGTGCCAGCAGCTTAGCTAGCGGGATAAACAATGAGCAGTTCTTC

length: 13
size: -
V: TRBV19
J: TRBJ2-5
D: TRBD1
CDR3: CASSGTGGETQYF
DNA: TGTGCCAGCTCCGGGACAGGGGGAGAGACCCAGTACTTC

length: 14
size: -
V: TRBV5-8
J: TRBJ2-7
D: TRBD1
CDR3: CASSSGQISYEQYF
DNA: TGTGCCAGCAGCTCGGGACAGATCTCCTACGAGCAGTACTTC

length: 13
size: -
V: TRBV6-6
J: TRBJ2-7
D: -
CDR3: CASSYLGGNEQYF
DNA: TGTGCCAGCAGTTACCTGGGCGGGAACGAGCAGTACTTC

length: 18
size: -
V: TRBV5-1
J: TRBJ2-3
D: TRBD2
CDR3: CASSSGLASNRGTDTQYF
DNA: TGCGCCAGCAGCTCTGGACTAGCCTCCAATAGGGGAACAGATACGCAGTATTTT

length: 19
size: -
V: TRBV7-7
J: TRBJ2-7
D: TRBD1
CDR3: CASSPTGTGESLGAYEQYF
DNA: TGTGCTAGCAGCCCAACCGGGACAGGGGAGAGTTTGGGGGCCTACGAGCAGTACTTC

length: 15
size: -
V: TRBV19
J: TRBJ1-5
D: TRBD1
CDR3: CASSNTGVDNQPQHF
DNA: TGTGCCAGTAGTAATACAGGGGTGGACAATCAGCCCCAGCATTTT

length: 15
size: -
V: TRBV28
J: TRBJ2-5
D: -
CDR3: CASSPGTRRGETQYF
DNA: TGTGCCAGCAGCCCCGGGACTCGGAGGGGAGAGACCCAGTACTTC

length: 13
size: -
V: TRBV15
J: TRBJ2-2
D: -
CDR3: CATRGDQPGELFF
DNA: TGTGCCACCAGGGGCGACCAACCCGGGGAGCTGTTTTTT

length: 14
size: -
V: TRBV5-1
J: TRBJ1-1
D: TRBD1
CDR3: CASSLGQMNTEAFF
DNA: TGCGCCAGCAGCCTGGGACAGATGAACACTGAAGCTTTCTTT

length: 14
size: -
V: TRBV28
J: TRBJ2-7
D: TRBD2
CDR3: CASSNSGTLYEQYF
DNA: TGTGCCAGCAGCAATAGCGGGACGCTTTACGAGCAGTACTTC

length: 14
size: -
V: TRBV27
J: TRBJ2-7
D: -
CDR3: CASSLSGSPYEQYF
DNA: TGTGCCAGCAGTTTAAGTGGGAGCCCCTACGAGCAGTACTTC

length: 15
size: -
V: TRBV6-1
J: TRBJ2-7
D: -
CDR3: CASSALPDTSYEQYF
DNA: TGTGCCAGCAGTGCCCTTCCCGACACTAGCTACGAGCAGTACTTC

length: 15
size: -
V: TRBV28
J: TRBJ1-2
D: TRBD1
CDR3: CASSRGDRGSEGYTF
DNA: TGTGCCAGCAGTCGAGGGGACAGGGGCTCGGAGGGCTACACCTTC

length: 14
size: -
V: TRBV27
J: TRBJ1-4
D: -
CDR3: CASTPAGANEKLFF
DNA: TGTGCCAGCACTCCCGCCGGGGCTAATGAAAAACTGTTTTTT

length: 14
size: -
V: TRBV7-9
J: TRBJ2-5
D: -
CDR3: CASSSGQGGETQYF
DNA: TGTGCCAGCAGCTCTGGGCAGGGAGGAGAGACCCAGTACTTC

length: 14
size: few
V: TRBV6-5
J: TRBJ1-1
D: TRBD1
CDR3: CASSGGQTSKEAFF
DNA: TGTGCCAGCAGTGGGGGACAGACCTCGAAGGAAGCTTTCTTT

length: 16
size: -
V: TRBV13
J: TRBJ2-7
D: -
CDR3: CASSLRSGVGAYEQYF
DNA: TGTGCCAGCAGCTTACGGTCGGGGGTTGGGGCCTACGAGCAGTACTTC

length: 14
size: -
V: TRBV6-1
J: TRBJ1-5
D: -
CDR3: CASSEAGLHQPQHF
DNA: TGTGCCAGCAGTGAAGCTGGACTTCATCAGCCCCAGCATTTT

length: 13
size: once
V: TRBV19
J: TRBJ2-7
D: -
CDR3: CASKSRGAYEQYF
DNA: TGTGCCAGCAAATCTCGGGGAGCCTACGAGCAGTACTTC

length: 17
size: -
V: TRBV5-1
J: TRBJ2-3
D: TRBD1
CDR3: CASSRGQGAGSPDTQYF
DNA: TGCGCCAGCAGCCGCGGACAGGGGGCAGGCTCCCCAGATACGCAGTATTTT

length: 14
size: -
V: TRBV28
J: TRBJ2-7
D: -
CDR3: CASSLQYRAHEQYF
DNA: TGTGCCAGCAGTTTGCAGTACAGGGCTCACGAGCAGTACTTC

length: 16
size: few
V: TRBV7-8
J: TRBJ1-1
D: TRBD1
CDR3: CASSARDRGSNTEAFF
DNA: TGTGCCAGCAGCGCTCGCGACAGGGGTTCAAACACTGAAGCTTTCTTT